This TCR beta chain came from a study of blood T cell repertoires in COVID-19. This table comes from immunoSEQ multiplex PCR, and its TCRdb copy is limited to in-frame clones, with some not included. The table lists about 140,000 clones, about nine tenths of them singletons. The CDR3 loop spans 16 amino acids. Germline trimming cut 1 base from V and 2 bases from J; bases unmatched to any gene: 6. CDR1 and CDR2 (germline): SGHNT, YYREEE (reference sequence). The origin of this receptor is a man aged 50 or older who had recovered from COVID-19. The V and J genes are TRBV5-4 and TRBJ2-5; 9 positions match TRBD2. Sequencing was performed on peripheral blood. The CDR3 nucleotides are TGTGCCAGCAGCTTGCCGCCTAGCGGGGAGCAAGAGACCCAGTACTTC. Protein sequence: CASSLPPSGEQETQYF.